This passage covers 25 T cell receptor beta chains from one sample sequenced in a study of regulatory T cells in long-lasting Graves disease. Time point in this sample: newly diagnosed GD, antithyroid drugs for less than 3 months. Isolated PBMC RNA provided the starting material for the TCR library. CDR3-region Arm-PCR and iRepertoire HTBI primers produced the TCR beta libraries. MiXCR, applied by TCRdb to the multiplex PCR reads, yields one record per CDR3 protein. The sample consists of roughly 360,000 distinct CDR3 sequences, about 12% of them appearing once. In addition, the sample was reused for a study of T cells in Graves' hyperthyroidism and ophthalmopathy.

The specimen comprised peripheral blood mononuclear cells (PBMCs), sampled at new diagnosis, from a patient treated with antithyroid drugs. Every receptor here comes from a woman aged 18-29 years with Graves disease.

This clonotype was counted at least ten times. The chain has TRBV20-1 and TRBJ2-3, with 11 bases that match TRBD2. J gave up 5 bases and V 6 bases, and 7 bases lay outside the gene matches. The germline V gene has CDR1 DFQATT and CDR2 SNEGSKA (reference sequence). There are 14 residues in the CDR3. In DNA, the CDR3 is TGCAGTGCGGAGCTAGCGGGGGGAGGAGATACGCAGTATTTT. It yields the protein CSAELAGGGDTQYF.

This clonotype was recorded a few times. The chain carries TRBV5-1 and TRBJ2-3; D gene uncertain. V was clipped by 5 bases and J by 4 bases, with 8 bases between them. Germline V gene data show CDR1 as SGHRS and CDR2 as YFSETQ. CDR3 size: 12 residues. The CDR3 DNA reads as TGCGCCAGCAGTCGAGGCCCAGATACGCAGTATTTT. Its translation is CASSRGPDTQYF.

This clonotype was observed at least ten times. The V gene is TRBV12-3 or TRBV12-4, the J gene TRBJ2-3, with 16 bases lining up with TRBD2. The CDR3 is 15 residues long. V dropped 6 bases and J dropped 7; count of bases not matched to a gene: 4. The CDR3 nucleotides are TGTGCCAGCAGCCAGGGACTAGCGGGGGGGTATACGCAGTATTTT. This encodes CASSQGLAGGYTQYF.

This clonotype was recorded many times. The genes are TRBV7-2 and TRBJ1-2; the D is unclear. CDR1 SGHTA and CDR2 FQGNSA come from the germline V gene. V was trimmed by 4 bases and J by 2 bases, leaving 17 bases between them. The CDR3 has 16 amino acids. Here the CDR3 reads CASSSHFLARNYGYTF. The CDR3, as DNA: TGTGCCAGCAGCTCCCATTTTTTGGCAAGAAACTATGGCTACACCTTC.

This clonotype was counted many times. V and J are TRBV2 and TRBJ2-7; D uncertain. The germline V gene encodes CDR1 SNHLY and CDR2 FYNNEI. The CDR3 is made up of 15 amino acids. V lost 1 base, J lost 0 bases, and 10 bases lay in between. The CDR3 DNA reads TGTGCCAGCAGTGAAGAAAGGAGAAACTCCTACGAGCAGTACGTC. Translating gives CASSEERRNSYEQYV.

This clonotype was seen ten or more times. CDR3 nucleotides: TGTGCCACGAAACTCGTGATAGCGGGAGTCGTCGACGAGCAGTACTTC. Protein product: CATKLVIAGVVDEQYF. This chain uses TRBV28 with TRBJ2-7; 9 bases match TRBD2. The germline V gene encodes CDR1 MDHEN and CDR2 SYDVKM. The CDR3 runs to 16 residues. Germline trimming cut 10 bases from V and 5 bases from J; bases unmatched to any gene: 18.

This clonotype occurred many times. The chain joins TRBV20-1 to TRBJ1-2; the match to TRBD1 covers 10 bases. Germline CDR1 reads DFQATT; CDR2 reads SNEGSKA (reference sequence). This CDR3 has 13 amino acids. J lost 8 bases, V lost 4 bases, and 7 bases had no gene match. The CDR3 spells CSAMTGGDRGYTF. The CDR3 region has the DNA TGCAGTGCTATGACAGGGGGCGATCGGGGCTACACCTTC.

This clonotype was observed at least ten times. The chain links TRBV2 to TRBJ1-2; TRBD1 might be the D (5 bases). The CDR3 length is 14 residues. Germline V gene data show CDR1 as SNHLY and CDR2 as FYNNEI. With 10 bases removed from V and 3 bases from J, the gap between germline ends came to 18 bases. This CDR3 reads CATGYGGSYYGYTF. The CDR3 bases are TGTGCCACCGGATACGGGGGGTCGTACTATGGCTACACCTTC.

The chain couples TRBV4-2 to TRBJ1-6; TRBD1 agrees at 10 bases. CDR3 length: 15 residues. Germline assignment: CDR1 LGHNA and CDR2 YNFKEQ. Trimming at V came to 8 bases and at J to 7 bases, leaving 8 bases not matched to a gene. The CDR3 sequence is CASRPPTGGNSPLHF. Here the CDR3 DNA reads TGTGCCAGCCGCCCACCGACAGGGGGCAATTCACCCCTCCACTTT.

This clonotype was seen ten or more times. This sequence joins TRBV7-9 and TRBJ1-2; D is undetermined. Trimming pared 5 bases from V and 4 bases from J, leaving 20 bases between. This CDR3 contains 16 residues. Germline CDR1 reads SEHNR; CDR2 reads FQNEAQ (reference sequence). CDR3 amino acids: CASSPPEDESLYGYTF. The CDR3 DNA reads as TGTGCCAGCAGCCCCCCTGAGGACGAAAGCCTCTATGGCTACACCTTC. The variable domain in full, completed from reference TRBV7-9 and TRBJ1-2, reads DTGVSQNPRHKITKRGQNVTFRCDPISEHNRLYWYRQTLGQGPEFLTYFQNEAQLEKSRLLSDRFSAERPKGSFSTLEIQRTEQGDSAMYLCASSPPEDESLYGYTFGSGTRLTVV.

The chain has TRBV19 and TRBJ2-1; TRBD2 matches at 11 bases. The germline gives CDR1 LNHDA, CDR2 SQIVND (reference sequence). The CDR3 length is 15 residues. J was trimmed by 7 bases and V by 5 bases; bases with no gene match: 7. CDR3 sequence (DNA): TGTGCCAGTAGTGTAGCGGGGGGGTCGGGTAATGAGCAGTTCTTC. Encoded protein: CASSVAGGSGNEQFF.

V usage is TRBV7-9 and J usage is TRBJ2-1, with 7 nucleotides matching TRBD2. The CDR3 runs to 13 residues. Germline CDR1 reads SEHNR; CDR2 reads FQNEAQ (reference sequence). Unmatched junction bases numbered 10, after V lost 11 bases and J lost 6 bases. Here the CDR3 reads CASWPGTTNEQFF. The CDR3 DNA follows: TGTGCCTCATGGCCCGGGACTACCAATGAGCAGTTCTTC.

Worth noting for this clonotype: A junction boundary mismatches the germline segment, possibly from a read error. The chain couples TRBV11-2 to TRBJ2-7, with 10 bases lining up with TRBD1. The CDR3 runs to 15 residues. Germline V gene data show CDR1 as SGHAT and CDR2 as FQNNGV. The CDR3 loop is CASSYGQGVSYEQHF. The CDR3 bases are TGTGCCAGCAGCTACGGACAGGGGGTCTCCTACGAGCAGCACTTC.

This clonotype has a handful of counts. This sequence joins TRBV7-6 and TRBJ2-4, with D possibly being TRBD2 (5 bases). The CDR3 extends over 16 amino acids. V was trimmed by 5 bases and J by 5 bases, leaving 19 bases between them. The germline gives CDR1 SGHVS, CDR2 FNYEAQ. DNA of the CDR3: TGTGCCAGCAGCCCGGGATGGGGAGTCCGACAAAACATTCAGTACTTC. It encodes CASSPGWGVRQNIQYF.

The V call is TRBV11-2, the J call TRBJ1-2; 11 positions agree with TRBD1. V dropped 5 bases and J dropped 7; count of bases not matched to a gene: 12. This CDR3 comprises 16 residues. Per the germline V gene, CDR1 is SGHAT and CDR2 is FQNNGV. The DNA of the CDR3 is TGTGCCAGCAGCAAGCGGACAGGGGGCGGCACCGGTGGCTACACCTTC. Protein sequence: CASSKRTGGGTGGYTF.

The chain links TRBV25-1 to TRBJ1-5; D is ambiguous. CDR3 length: 13 amino acids. V lost 5 bases and J lost 2, with 7 bases in between. The germline V gene has CDR1 MGHDK and CDR2 SYGVNS. The chain's CDR3 is CASSTEGNQPQHF. The CDR3 nucleotides read TGTGCCAGCAGTACGGAGGGCAATCAGCCCCAGCATTTT.

This clonotype came up many times. The chain couples TRBV29-1 to TRBJ2-4; 9 bases match TRBD1. Germline values: CDR1 SQVTM, CDR2 ANQGSEA. This CDR3 is built from 15 residues. With V trimmed by 7 bases and J by 9 bases, 16 bases remained unmatched. DNA for the CDR3: TGCAGCGGCACAACAACGGACAGGGGAGGGCGCATTCAGTACTTC. This gives the protein CSGTTTDRGGRIQYF.

The chain employs TRBV5-1 and TRBJ2-7, with TRBD2 identical over 11 bases. The germline gives CDR1 SGHRS, CDR2 YFSETQ. CDR3 size: 14 residues. Germline trimming cut 4 bases from V and 3 bases from J; bases unmatched to any gene: 3. The chain's CDR3 is CASSTGLAGYEQYF. The CDR3 DNA sequence: TGCGCCAGCAGCACCGGACTAGCGGGCTACGAGCAGTACTTC.

Only a few counts were recorded for this clonotype. This sequence joins TRBV11-2 and TRBJ1-4; tentatively, D is TRBD1 (5 bases). In germline, CDR1 is SGHAT, CDR2 FQNNGV. V gave up 5 bases and J gave up 11 bases, with 18 bases separating them. This CDR3 comprises 14 residues. CDR3 bases: TGTGCCAGCAGCCCCGGGACGGACCGCGGGAAACTGTTTTTT. It translates to CASSPGTDRGKLFF.

This sequence joins TRBV7-2 and TRBJ2-3; D is possibly TRBD2 (6 bases). Looked up from germline, CDR1 is SGHTA and CDR2 is FQGNSA. Between the trimmed V and J ends, which lost 2 bases and 1 base, there was a span of 10 bases. This CDR3 region has 15 residues. DNA of the CDR3: TGTGCCAGCAGCTTATTTGGAGGGGGCACAGATACGCAGTATTTT. Its protein is CASSLFGGGTDTQYF.

This clonotype was seen a handful of times. The chain is built from TRBV18 and TRBJ2-1, with 10 bases that match TRBD2. This CDR3 contains 17 residues. The V gene's germline CDR1 is KGHSH and CDR2 LQKENI. With 3 bases clipped from V and 0 bases from J, the junction kept 5 bases outside the gene matches. The CDR3 loop reads CASSPTSGVSSYNEQFF. DNA for the CDR3: TGTGCCAGCTCACCTACTAGCGGGGTCTCCTCCTACAATGAGCAGTTCTTC.

This clonotype was observed at least ten times. The chain joins TRBV12-3 or TRBV12-4 to TRBJ1-1, with D unresolved. This CDR3 is 14 amino acids long. Trimming cost V 1 base and J 3 bases, with 9 bases left between them. The CDR3 is CASSLGILDTEAFF. CDR3 sequence (DNA): TGTGCCAGCAGTTTAGGGATTCTGGACACTGAAGCTTTCTTT.

Comment on this clonotype: A much larger clonotype is one base distant, so this may be a read error. The conserved phenylalanine or tryptophan is not found at the CDR3 terminus, so this likely reflects a read error. The chain is built from TRBV5-1 and TRBJ1-2; D ambiguous. The CDR3 sequence is 14 residues long. Trimming left V 0 bases short and J 4 bases short, with 10 bases between. Germline loops: CDR1 SGHRS, CDR2 YFSETQ. CDR3 protein: CASSLDSPPYGYTL. In DNA, the CDR3 is TGCGCCAGCAGCTTGGACAGCCCGCCCTATGGCTACACCCTC.

This clonotype showed up just once. One end of the junction fails to match germline, which may point to a read error. The chain recombines TRBV20-1 with TRBJ1-6; TRBD1 matches 8 bases. Germline lookup yields CDR1 DFQATT and CDR2 SNEGSKA (reference sequence). The CDR3 covers 15 residues. The CDR3 is CSARTGRSYNSALHF. In nucleotides, the CDR3 is TGCAGTGCCAGGACAGGGAGATCCTATAATTCAGCCCTCCACTTT.

The V call is TRBV12-3 or TRBV12-4, the J call TRBJ2-2; D uncertain. This CDR3 contains 16 residues. Trimming removed 6 bases at V and 1 base at J, with 15 bases between. The CDR3 sequence is CASSPDPLLNTGELFF. CDR3 nucleotide sequence: TGTGCCAGCAGCCCGGACCCACTGTTGAACACCGGGGAGCTGTTTTTT.